These 3 T cell receptor beta chains originate from one sample sequenced in a study of monozygotic twins with inflammatory bowel disease. TCRdb re-called the 5' RACE reads and catalogs CDR3 proteins one per entry, DNA excluded. Recorded here are some 100,000 distinct CDR3 sequences; the top ten clones represent over 10%. Source material: blood. The receptors stem from a human donor with ulcerative colitis or Crohn's disease, or a healthy co-twin of an affected twin (not recorded which).

CDR3 sequence reads: CSARITGATSGPGGEQYF. The chain recombines TRBV20-1 with TRBJ2-7; the TCRdb call, TRBD1, lacks DNA for checking. Germline lookup yields CDR1 DFQATT and CDR2 SNEGSKA (reference sequence). The CDR3 runs 18 residues.

This chain connects TRBV12-3 or TRBV12-4 to TRBJ2-7; TCRdb's assignment of TRBD1 cannot be checked, as there is no DNA. The CDR3 is 14 residues long. CDR3 sequence reads: CASSLDRTRYEQYF.

The V and J genes are TRBV24-1 and TRBJ1-1. This CDR3 contains 13 residues. The germline CDR1 and CDR2 sequences are KGHDR and SFDVKD. CDR3 region: CATSDYENTEAFF.